A single sample gave rise to the 25 T cell receptor beta chains below, sequenced in a study of cytomegalovirus exposure and HLA in healthy donors. It was with 60 Vbeta and 13 Jbeta primers that the PCR ran. Using immunoSEQ multiplex PCR, the repertoire was profiled, and TCRdb retains in-frame clones only, with some absent. The table records fewer than 45,000 clones, almost 70% of them present only once. What was sequenced was PBMCs. The receptors derive from a man aged 40-49 years in good health and CMV-seronegative.

The rearrangement links TRBV18 to TRBJ2-5; 7 bases match TRBD1. V dropped 1 base and J dropped 5; count of bases not matched to a gene: 4. The germline CDR1 and CDR2 sequences are KGHSH and LQKENI. This CDR3 is built from 14 residues. The CDR3 loop reads CASSPQDRAETQYF. CDR3 nucleotides: TGTGCCAGCTCACCACAAGACAGGGCCGAGACCCAGTACTTC.

CDR3 residues: CASSWLYNSPLHF. The CDR3 nucleotides read TGTGCCAGCAGTTGGCTTTATAATTCACCCCTCCACTTT. The chain combines TRBV6-5 with TRBJ1-6; D gene uncertain. Germline V gene sequence: CDR1 MNHEY, CDR2 SVGAGI. The CDR3 sequence is 13 residues long. Trimming stripped 4 bases from V and 4 bases from J, with 5 bases between.

The chain has TRBV7-6 and TRBJ2-7; D remains ambiguous. Germline CDR1 and CDR2: SGHVS and FNYEAQ. This CDR3 is 13 amino acids long. Trimming left V 1 base short and J 3 bases short, with 7 bases between. DNA of the CDR3: TGTGCCAGCAGCTTAGAACAGATCTACGAGCAGTACTTC. This translates into CASSLEQIYEQYF.

The genes are TRBV18 and TRBJ1-4, with 7 positions matching TRBD1. Trimming removed 3 bases from V and 7 bases from J; junction bases left unmatched: 5. The CDR3 runs to 14 residues. Germline CDR1 reads KGHSH; CDR2 reads LQKENI. DNA for the CDR3: TGTGCCAGCTCACCTACAGGGGCACTTGAAAAACTGTTTTTT. Translating gives CASSPTGALEKLFF.

V and J are TRBV5-1 and TRBJ2-5, with D possibly matching TRBD1 (6 bases). The ends were cut back, 7 bases at V and 1 base at J, with 11 bases in the middle. This CDR3 contains 13 residues. Germline CDR1 is SGHRS and CDR2 is YFSETQ. In DNA form, the CDR3 reads TGCGCCAGCTTCGGACAGTCCCAAGAGACCCAGTACTTC. Protein: CASFGQSQETQYF.

J is TRBJ2-5 and V is TRBV10-2; 10 bases match TRBD2. Germline-derived CDR1 and CDR2 are WSHSY and SAAADI. V lost 8 bases, J lost 5 bases, and 8 bases stayed unmatched. There are 14 residues in the CDR3. The CDR3 DNA follows: TGCGCCAGCCTAGCCGGGACTAGCGTGGAGACCCAGTACTTC. This sequence encodes CASLAGTSVETQYF.

The rearrangement uses TRBV5-1 and TRBJ2-2; D is perhaps TRBD2 (6 bases). Trimming took 0 bases from V and 5 from J, leaving 14 bases between them. The length of the CDR3 is 16 residues. Germline lookup yields CDR1 SGHRS and CDR2 YFSETQ. The CDR3 DNA sequence: TGCGCCAGCAGCTTGGAACAAGGAGGGTGGACCGGGGAGCTGTTTTTT. It encodes CASSLEQGGWTGELFF. Looking up the rest from reference TRBV5-1 and TRBJ2-2 gives the full variable domain: KAGVTQTPRYLIKTRGQQVTLSCSPISGHRSVSWYQQTPGQGLQFLFEYFSETQRNKGNFPGRFSGRQFSNSRSEMNVSTLELGDSALYLCASSLEQGGWTGELFFGEGSRLTVL.

This clone turned up a few times. In nucleotides, the CDR3 is TGTGCCAGCAGCGTAGCTATCCCGAACACTGAAGCTTTCTTT. This codes for CASSVAIPNTEAFF. The chain combines TRBV9 with TRBJ1-1; D is uncertain. Germline V gene lookup returns CDR1 SGDLS and CDR2 YYNGEE. This CDR3 has 14 amino acids. V dropped 0 bases and J dropped 1 base, with 7 bases sitting between them.

The rearrangement links TRBV7-2 to TRBJ1-3, with a weak D call TRBD1 (5 bases). Trimming stripped 5 bases from V and 1 base from J, with 15 bases between. The V gene's germline CDR1 is SGHTA and CDR2 FQGNSA. CDR3 size: 16 residues. Here the CDR3 reads CASSPRTGVSGNTIYF. The CDR3, as DNA: TGTGCCAGCAGCCCTCGTACAGGCGTATCTGGAAACACCATATATTTT.

The chain combines TRBV7-2 with TRBJ2-3, with 7 bases that match TRBD1. CDR1 and CDR2 from the germline V gene are SGHTA and FQGNSA. The CDR3 covers 14 residues. J gave up 2 bases and V 3 bases, and 2 bases lay outside the gene matches. The CDR3 region is CASSLGQITDTQYF. As DNA, the CDR3 is TGTGCCAGCAGCTTGGGACAGATCACAGATACGCAGTATTTT. Full variable domain (outside the CDR3, taken from reference TRBV7-2 and TRBJ2-3): GAGVSQSPSNKVTEKGKDVELRCDPISGHTALYWYRQSLGQGLEFLIYFQGNSAPDKSGLPSDRFSAERTGGSVSTLTIQRTQQEDSAVYLCASSLGQITDTQYFGPGTRLTVL.

This clone was observed a handful of times. The rearrangement uses TRBV11-2 and TRBJ1-6; TRBD1 matches at 7 bases. Germline assignment: CDR1 SGHAT and CDR2 FQNNGV. The V segment lost 5 bases and the J segment 0 bases; nucleotides outside the gene matches: 10. The length of the CDR3 is 18 residues. DNA for the CDR3: TGTGCCAGCAGCCTCCGACAGGGACAAAGCTCCTATAATTCACCCCTCCACTTT. Amino acids: CASSLRQGQSSYNSPLHF.

This chain links TRBV7-2 with TRBJ2-3; tentatively, D is TRBD1 (5 bases). The ends were cut back, 1 base at V and 5 bases at J, with 10 bases in the middle. There are 14 residues in the CDR3. The germline CDR1 and CDR2 sequences are SGHTA and FQGNSA. The CDR3 nucleotides read TGTGCCAGCAGCTTAGAACAGGATGTAGATACGCAGTATTTT. Translating gives CASSLEQDVDTQYF.

Only a few counts were recorded for this clone. The chain joins TRBV4-3 to TRBJ2-6; the D is unclear. CDR3 length: 16 residues. Germline V gene sequence: CDR1 LGHNA, CDR2 YSLEER. Trimming removed 0 bases at V and 4 bases at J, with 10 bases between. CDR3: CASSQDIASGANVLTF. DNA of the CDR3: TGCGCCAGCAGCCAAGATATAGCCTCAGGGGCCAACGTCCTGACTTTC.

This chain connects TRBV11-2 to TRBJ2-7; 14 nucleotides agree with TRBD2. The CDR3 has 15 amino acids. Germline CDR1 reads SGHAT; CDR2 reads FQNNGV. The V segment lost 2 bases and the J segment 7 bases; nucleotides outside the gene matches: 4. The CDR3 region is CASSLWTSGGYEQYF. CDR3 sequence (DNA): TGTGCCAGCAGCTTATGGACTAGCGGGGGGTATGAGCAGTACTTC.

This clone has more than one count but fewer than ten. The gene calls are TRBV7-9 and TRBJ1-1; the D gene is possibly TRBD1 (6 bases). Germline V gives CDR1 SEHNR, CDR2 FQNEAQ (reference sequence). This CDR3 is built from 15 residues. V dropped 5 bases and J dropped 8 bases, with 21 bases sitting between them. CDR3 amino acids: CASSQGPGRGQEAFF. DNA for the CDR3: TGTGCCAGCAGCCAGGGGCCGGGGAGGGGTCAGGAAGCTTTCTTT.

This clone has a single count. This chain uses TRBV4-1 with TRBJ2-5; D not certain. This CDR3 comprises 16 residues. CDR1 MGHRA and CDR2 YSYEKL come from the germline V gene. V was pared by 0 bases and J by 0 bases, with 11 bases between. CDR3 in amino acids: CASSQDPDSHQETQYF. Here the CDR3 DNA reads TGCGCCAGCAGCCAAGACCCCGACTCGCACCAAGAGACCCAGTACTTC.

This chain uses TRBV4-2 with TRBJ2-6; a weak D match, TRBD2 (5 bases). Per the germline V gene, CDR1 is LGHNA and CDR2 is YNFKEQ. The CDR3 spans 20 residues. V lost 4 bases, J lost 2 bases, and 24 bases lay in between. CDR3 sequence: CASSPSSDWTIGAGANVLTF. The CDR3 region has the DNA TGTGCCAGCAGCCCTTCGTCGGACTGGACGATCGGCGCTGGGGCCAACGTCCTGACTTTC.

The chain links TRBV11-2 to TRBJ2-7, with D perhaps matching TRBD1 (6 bases). Looked up from germline, CDR1 is SGHAT and CDR2 is FQNNGV. V dropped 5 bases and J dropped 2 bases, with 10 bases sitting between them. The length of the CDR3 is 13 residues. The DNA of the CDR3 is TGTGCCAGCAGCCCCGGACAGACCTACGAGCAGTACTTC. This codes for CASSPGQTYEQYF.

The chain links TRBV7-2 to TRBJ2-5; 14 nucleotides agree with TRBD2. J was trimmed by 3 bases and V by 3 bases; bases with no gene match: 3. Germline CDR1 reads SGHTA; CDR2 reads FQGNSA. This CDR3 is 16 amino acids long. This CDR3 is CASSLRLAGGEETQYF. The CDR3 coding sequence is TGTGCCAGCAGCTTGAGACTAGCGGGGGGGGAAGAGACCCAGTACTTC.

This sequence joins TRBV7-6 and TRBJ1-1, with D maybe TRBD1 (6 bases). V lost 3 bases, J lost 5 bases, and 10 bases lay in between. The CDR3 totals 13 residues. Germline V gene sequence: CDR1 SGHVS, CDR2 FNYEAQ. CDR3 in amino acids: CASSLQRGTEAFF. Written as DNA, the CDR3 is TGTGCCAGCAGCTTGCAAAGGGGGACTGAAGCTTTCTTT.

The chain has TRBV2 and TRBJ2-7; TRBD1 matches at 10 bases. The CDR3 contains 15 residues. Germline lookup yields CDR1 SNHLY and CDR2 FYNNEI. V trimming: 3 bases; J trimming: 2 bases; junction bases outside the gene matches: 4. The CDR3, as DNA: TGTGCCAGCAGTGACGGGGGACAGGGGACCTACGAGCAGTACTTC. Protein sequence: CASSDGGQGTYEQYF.

J is TRBJ2-5 and V is TRBV6-5, with D possibly TRBD1 on 5 matching bases. The germline gives CDR1 MNHEY, CDR2 SVGAGI. This CDR3 region has 13 residues. V was pared by 6 bases and J by 5 bases, with 13 bases between. CDR3 residues: CASSMDTPETQYF. CDR3 in DNA: TGTGCCAGCAGCATGGACACGCCGGAGACCCAGTACTTC.

J is TRBJ2-7 and V is TRBV5-4; TRBD1 might be the D (5 bases). V was shortened by 7 bases and J by 1 base, with 6 bases between the two germline ends. The CDR3 consists of 11 residues. CDR1 and CDR2 (germline): SGHNT, YYREEE (reference sequence). The CDR3 bases are TGTGCCAGCGCAGGGTCCTACGAGCAGTACTTC. It yields the protein CASAGSYEQYF.

In this sample, this clone turned up once. The chain joins TRBV5-4 to TRBJ2-7, with D tentatively TRBD1 (7 bases). The germline CDR1 and CDR2 sequences are SGHNT and YYREEE (reference sequence). This CDR3 has 16 amino acids. Trimming shortened V by 0 bases and J by 2 bases, and 15 bases separated the two germline ends. CDR3 protein: CASSLGGGTATYEQYF. The CDR3 DNA reads TGTGCCAGCAGCTTGGGAGGAGGGACAGCAACCTACGAGCAGTACTTC.

V gene TRBV10-3 combines with J gene TRBJ2-5, with D possibly being TRBD1 (5 bases). Germline loops: CDR1 ENHRY, CDR2 SYGVKD. This CDR3 is built from 13 residues. Trimming cost V 7 bases and J 4 bases, with 13 bases left between them. The CDR3 coding sequence is TGTGCCATCAAGGGAAAAGACAGAGAGACCCAGTACTTC. Its translation: CAIKGKDRETQYF.